The T cell receptor (beta chain) under discussion was sequenced for a study of T cells in Graves' hyperthyroidism and ophthalmopathy. Overall study results and limits: The blood repertoire included most of the expanded thyroid clonotypes above 0.001.

Authors of the study amplified TCR beta CDR3 regions from RNA transcripts. The TCR CDR3 first-round RT-PCR relied on the HTBI primer set. MiXCR, run by TCRdb on the multiplex PCR reads, gives a single entry per CDR3 protein. The table has about 640,000 distinct CDR3 sequences, 45% seen once. For this clonotype: Its antigen is undetermined. A read error may be the cause here, since a much bigger clone is one base away.

From germline, CDR1 is SEHNR and CDR2 FQNEAQ (reference sequence). There are 15 residues in the CDR3. V was clipped by 5 bases and J by 3 bases; unmatched bases: 6. Each diagnosis drew on symptoms, thyroxine, TRAb, thyroid ultrasound and orbital computed tomography findings. This sequence was found in an adult man with Graves' disease, either hyperthyroidism or ophthalmopathy (not recorded which). Sequences were obtained from peripheral blood or thyroid tissue (not recorded which). The rearrangement joins TRBV7-9 to TRBJ1-1, with 10 bases lining up with TRBD1. CDR3 protein: CASSPAGTGDTEAFF. The CDR3 DNA is TGTGCCAGCAGCCCCGCCGGGACAGGGGACACTGAAGCTTTCTTT. The full variable domain, rest sourced from reference TRBV7-9 and TRBJ1-1, is DTGVSQNPRHKITKRGQNVTFRCDPISEHNRLYWYRQTLGQGPEFLTYFQNEAQLEKSRLLSDRFSAERPKGSFSTLEIQRTEQGDSAMYLCASSPAGTGDTEAFFGQGTRLTVV.